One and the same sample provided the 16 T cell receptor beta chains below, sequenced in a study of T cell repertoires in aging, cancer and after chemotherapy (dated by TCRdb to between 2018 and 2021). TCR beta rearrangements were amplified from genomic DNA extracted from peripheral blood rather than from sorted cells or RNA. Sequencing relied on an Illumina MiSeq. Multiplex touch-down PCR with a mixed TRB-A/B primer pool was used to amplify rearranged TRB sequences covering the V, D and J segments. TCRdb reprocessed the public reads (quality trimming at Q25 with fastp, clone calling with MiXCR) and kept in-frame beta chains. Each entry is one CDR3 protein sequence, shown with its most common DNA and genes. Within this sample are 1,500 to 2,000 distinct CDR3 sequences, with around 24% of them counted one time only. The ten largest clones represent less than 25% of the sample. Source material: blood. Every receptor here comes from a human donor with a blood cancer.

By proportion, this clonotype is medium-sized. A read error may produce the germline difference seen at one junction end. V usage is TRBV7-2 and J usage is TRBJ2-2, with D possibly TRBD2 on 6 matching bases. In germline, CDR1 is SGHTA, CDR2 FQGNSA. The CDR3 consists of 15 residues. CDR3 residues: CASSLLAGNPGELFF. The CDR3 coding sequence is TGTGCCAGCAGCCTCCTGGCGGGGAACCCCGGGGAGCTGTTTTTT.

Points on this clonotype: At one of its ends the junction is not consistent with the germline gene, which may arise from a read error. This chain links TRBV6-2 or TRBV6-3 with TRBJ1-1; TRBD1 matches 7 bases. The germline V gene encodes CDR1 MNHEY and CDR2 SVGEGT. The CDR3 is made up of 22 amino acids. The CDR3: CASSYDDVRGRRGGAENTKAFF. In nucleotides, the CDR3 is TGTGCCAGCAGTTACGACGACGTGAGGGGGCGGCGAGGGGGGGCGGAGAACACTAAAGCTTTCTTT.

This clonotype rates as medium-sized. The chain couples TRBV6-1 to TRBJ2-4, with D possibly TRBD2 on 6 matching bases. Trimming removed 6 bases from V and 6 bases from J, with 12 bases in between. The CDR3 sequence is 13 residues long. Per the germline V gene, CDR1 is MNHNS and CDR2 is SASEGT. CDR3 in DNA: TGTGCCAGCAGCAATCGGCGGGGAAACATTCAGTACTTC. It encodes CASSNRRGNIQYF.

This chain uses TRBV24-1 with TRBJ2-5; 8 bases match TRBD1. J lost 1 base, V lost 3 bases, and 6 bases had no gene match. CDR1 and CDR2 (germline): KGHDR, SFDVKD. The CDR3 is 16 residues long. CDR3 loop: CATSDAGTGFQETQYF. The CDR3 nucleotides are TGTGCCACCAGTGATGCCGGGACAGGCTTCCAAGAGACCCAGTACTTC.

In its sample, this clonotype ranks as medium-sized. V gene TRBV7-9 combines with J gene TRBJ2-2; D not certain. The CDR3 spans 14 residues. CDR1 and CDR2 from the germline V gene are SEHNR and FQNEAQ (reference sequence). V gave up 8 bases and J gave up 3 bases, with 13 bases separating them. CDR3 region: CASADIYHTGELFF. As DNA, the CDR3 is TGTGCCAGCGCCGACATTTACCACACCGGGGAGCTGTTTTTT.

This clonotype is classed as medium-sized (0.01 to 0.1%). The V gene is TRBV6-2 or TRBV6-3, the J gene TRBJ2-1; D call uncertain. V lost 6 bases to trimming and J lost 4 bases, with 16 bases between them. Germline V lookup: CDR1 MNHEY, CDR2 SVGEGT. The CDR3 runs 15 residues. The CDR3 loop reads CASRERGRFYNEQFF. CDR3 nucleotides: TGTGCCAGCAGGGAGCGAGGAAGATTTTACAATGAGCAGTTCTTC.

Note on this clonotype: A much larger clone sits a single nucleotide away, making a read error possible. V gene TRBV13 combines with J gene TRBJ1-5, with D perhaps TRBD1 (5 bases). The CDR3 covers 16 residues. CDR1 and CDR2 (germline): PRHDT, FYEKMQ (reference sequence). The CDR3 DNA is TGTGCCAGCAGGTTAGAGGGGACGGGTAGCAATCAGCCCCAGCATTTT. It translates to CASRLEGTGSNQPQHF.

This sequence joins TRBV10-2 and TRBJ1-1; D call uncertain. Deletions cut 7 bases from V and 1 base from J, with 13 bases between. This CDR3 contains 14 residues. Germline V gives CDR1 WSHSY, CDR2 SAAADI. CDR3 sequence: CASTRWLGNTEAFF. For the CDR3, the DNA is TGCGCCAGCACCCGGTGGTTAGGGAACACTGAAGCTTTCTTT.

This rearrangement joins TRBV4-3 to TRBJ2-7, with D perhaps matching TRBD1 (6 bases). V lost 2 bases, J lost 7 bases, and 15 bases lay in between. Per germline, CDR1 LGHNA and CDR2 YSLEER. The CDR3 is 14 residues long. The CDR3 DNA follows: TGCGCCAGCAGCCAAAGGACAGACCTACGGGAGCAGTACTTC. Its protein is CASSQRTDLREQYF.

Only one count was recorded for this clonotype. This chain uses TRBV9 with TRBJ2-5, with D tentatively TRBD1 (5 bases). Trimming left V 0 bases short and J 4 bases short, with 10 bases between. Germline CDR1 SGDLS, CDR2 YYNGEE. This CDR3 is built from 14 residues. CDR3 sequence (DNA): TGTGCCAGCAGCGTAGTCAGGGAAGGAGAGACCCAGTACTTC. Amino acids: CASSVVREGETQYF. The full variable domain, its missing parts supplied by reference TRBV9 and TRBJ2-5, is DSGVTQTPKHLITATGQRVTLRCSPRSGDLSVYWYQQSLDQGLQFLIQYYNGEERAKGNILERFSAQQFPDLHSELNLSSLELGDSALYFCASSVVREGETQYFGPGTRLLVL.

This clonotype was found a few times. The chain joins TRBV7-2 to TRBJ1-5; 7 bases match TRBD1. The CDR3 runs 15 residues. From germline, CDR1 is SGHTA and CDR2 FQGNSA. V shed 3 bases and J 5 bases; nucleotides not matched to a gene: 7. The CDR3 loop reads CASSFGTETYQPQHF. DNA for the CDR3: TGTGCCAGCAGCTTCGGGACAGAGACTTATCAGCCCCAGCATTTT.

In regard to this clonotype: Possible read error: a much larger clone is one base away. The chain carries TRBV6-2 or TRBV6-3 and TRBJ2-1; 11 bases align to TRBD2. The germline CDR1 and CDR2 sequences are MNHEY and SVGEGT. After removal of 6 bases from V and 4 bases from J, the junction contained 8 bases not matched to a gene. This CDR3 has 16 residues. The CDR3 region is CASRPHSGGAYNEQFF. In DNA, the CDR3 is TGTGCCAGCAGACCCCATAGCGGGGGGGCGTACAATGAGCAGTTCTTC.

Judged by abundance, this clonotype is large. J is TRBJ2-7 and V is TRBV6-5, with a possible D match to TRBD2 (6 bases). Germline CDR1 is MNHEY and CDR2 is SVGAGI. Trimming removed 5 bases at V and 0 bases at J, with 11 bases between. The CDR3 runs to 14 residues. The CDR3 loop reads CASSTNGGSYEQYF. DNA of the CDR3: TGTGCCAGCAGTACCAACGGGGGCTCCTACGAGCAGTACTTC.

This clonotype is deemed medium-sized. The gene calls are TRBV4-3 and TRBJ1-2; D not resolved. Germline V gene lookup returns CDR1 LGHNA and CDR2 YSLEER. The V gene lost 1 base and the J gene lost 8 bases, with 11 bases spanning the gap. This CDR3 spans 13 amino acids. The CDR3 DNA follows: TGCGCCAGCAGCCAAGCCAGAGGAGGAGGCTACACCTTC. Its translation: CASSQARGGGYTF.

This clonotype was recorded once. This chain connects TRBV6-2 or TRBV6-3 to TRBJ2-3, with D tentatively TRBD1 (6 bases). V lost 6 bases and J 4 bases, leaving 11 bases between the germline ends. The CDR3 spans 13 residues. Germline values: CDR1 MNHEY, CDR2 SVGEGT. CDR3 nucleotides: TGTGCCAGCAGCCCCAGGGGCGCAGATACGCAGTATTTT. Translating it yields CASSPRGADTQYF.

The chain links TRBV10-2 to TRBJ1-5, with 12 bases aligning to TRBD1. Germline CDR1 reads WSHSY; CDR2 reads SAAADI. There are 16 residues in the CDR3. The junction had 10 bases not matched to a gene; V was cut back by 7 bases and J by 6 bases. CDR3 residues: CASMGTGTGGSQPQHF. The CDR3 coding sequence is TGCGCCAGCATGGGCACAGGGACAGGGGGCTCTCAGCCCCAGCATTTT.